A selection of T cell receptor beta chains follows, all from one sample in a study of T cell repertoires in cytomegalovirus infection. TCRdb used MiXCR to reprocess the reads, holding one entry per CDR3 protein. This sample carries hundreds of thousands of distinct CDR3 sequences, 30% to 40% of them seen once, and the ten largest clones take 17%. Their specific antigens are unknown. The sample here was cultured PBMCs, taken from culture after CMV antigen stimulation. The receptors stem from a human donor in good health (CMV status not recorded). Some clones in this sample may be carry-over from other donors' samples. CDR3s include the opening cysteine and the closing phenylalanine or tryptophan.

V gene | CDR3 protein
TRBV6-1 | CASRVESYGQYQETQYF
TRBV6-1 | CASSYLGAGYEQYF
TRBV7-2 | CASRPGGSDYGYTF
TRBV7-2 | CASSYRSVRGSNEQFF
TRBV6-2/TRBV6-3 | CASSYSSGGNRNEQFF
TRBV9 | CASSPRTETTGELFF
TRBV14 | CASSQPLGGQGARGETQYF
TRBV4-1 | CASSPTELNTEAFF
TRBV5-1 | CASRAGTGYEQYF
TRBV28 | CASSSGGQRGYRYTF
TRBV24-1 | CATKPGLNTDTQYF
TRBV7-2 | CASSLNFYAETQYF
TRBV20-1 | CSARGSTEAFF
TRBV7-9 | CASSLGGPKRRDYGYTF
TRBV7-9 | CASSSGQVDQPQHF
TRBV7-2 | CASSTSYNEQFF
TRBV7-9 | CASSIGQYYEQYF
TRBV7-2 | CASSLAGLAYNEQFF
TRBV7-9 | CASSLAPYLTEAFF
TRBV4-2 | CASSQDAGGGIVTYEQYF
TRBV6-1 | CASSSGLAQNTGELFF
TRBV6-2/TRBV6-3 | CASSYSGRTDTQYF
TRBV11-3 | CASSPHGVGWYTEAFF
TRBV2 | CASSERSSRTAGYNEQFF
TRBV5-4 | CASSRGLAGGQEDTQYF
TRBV5-1 | CASSLVPSGLSYEQYF
TRBV7-2 | CASSLAGRDYGYTF
TRBV7-2 | CASSKESGESYEQYF
TRBV29-1 | CSVAGYSGGSSYEQYF
TRBV7-2 | CASSLAREINQPQHF
TRBV7-2 | CASSPAGKRRDTQYF
TRBV6-2/TRBV6-3 | CATMLAGGYNEQFF
TRBV19 | CASSIRGADYNEQFF
TRBV4-1 | CASSPADRGNTGELFF
TRBV27 | CASTSGIGVTDTQYF
TRBV7-2 | CASSLPRIRNNEQFF
TRBV7-9 | CASSLDGTGNSPLHF
TRBV12-3/TRBV12-4 | CASSLQGAAGNTIYF
TRBV28 | CASSSWTGRETQYF
TRBV7-2 | CASSLEAGLRNTIYF
TRBV2 | CASNLASISGANVLTF
TRBV18 | CASSPVRDYNEQFF
TRBV7-2 | CASSLEGQPGNTVYF
TRBV2 | CASKAERDYNEQFF
TRBV29-1 | CSVGLVIGEQFF
TRBV2 | CACGGLGANVLTF
TRBV7-2 | CASSLVGLAGEQFF
TRBV28 | CASSSWTDVSSPLHF
TRBV7-2 | CASSLLIGYADTQYF
TRBV19 | CASRVRTGVADTQYF
TRBV27 | CASSLIRDLSTEAFF
TRBV2 | CASSEEVAGVETQYF
TRBV6-1 | CASSELASLWNNEQFF
TRBV11-3 | CASSPNFRTGVSEAFF
TRBV7-2 | CASSPYGGTPTYEQYF
TRBV28 | CASKTGTVSSGNTIYF
TRBV2 | CASSDRETEAFF